The entry that follows covers one TCR beta chain sequence. Which antigen it targets is not known. The data stem from a study of monozygotic twins with inflammatory bowel disease (dated 2019 in TCRdb). As for the study more broadly: The full study comprised 28 monozygotic twin pairs: nine German pairs (four IBD-concordant, five IBD-discordant) and 19 IBD-discordant Danish pairs. Disease-associated traits were sought mainly through comparisons between IBD patients and their genetically identical healthy co-twins within discordant pairs. Each individual had, on average, about 151 000 unique TCRalpha sequences and 181 000 unique TCRbeta sequences available for analysis.

The germline V gene encodes CDR1 DFQATT and CDR2 SNEGSKA (reference sequence). From cysteine to phenylalanine, the CDR3 is 17 amino acids long. No DNA sequence was recorded. The full study reports these points: IBD patients shared fewer clonotypes with other individuals than healthy twins did, most markedly in patients showing signs of disease activity. The results gave no support for a single strong signal or clonotype linked to IBD. Measured by the inverse Simpson index, TCRbeta repertoire diversity was lower in IBD patients than in their healthy co-twins. Because patients received different immunosuppressive treatments, the repertoires may have picked up extra background noise and variability between individuals. Different T cell subtypes could not be distinguished in the analysis. Repertoire similarity did not differ between concordant and discordant twins, which could be due to limited statistical power.

Library preparation was by 5' RACE. The input for every TCR library was 3,500 to 4,000 ng of total RNA. cDNA was synthesized with SMARTScribe reverse transcriptase in eight separate reactions per sample. During cDNA synthesis, template switching introduced unique molecular identifiers that contained a 6-nucleotide sample barcode. Two nested PCRs of approximately 16 and 10 cycles amplified the TCRalpha and TCRbeta cDNA, and bead purification followed each PCR. Before amplification, the cDNA was treated with uracil DNA-glycosylase and purified using the QIAquick PCR purification kit. The second PCR added Illumina TruSeq-compatible adapters along with sample-specific barcodes. TapeStation and Qubit were used to check library quality and concentration, and 5 to 6.5 ng of each library was pooled. Pooled libraries were sequenced on an Illumina HiSeq2500 single-index Rapid Run with 2 x 100 bp reads and custom sequencing primers. As for the original processing: MiGEC version 1.2.6 was used for UMI-based consensus assembly, which corrected PCR and sequencing errors. MiXCR version 2.1.1 was used for V(D)J alignment, clonotype assembly and CDR3 extraction. To normalise gene usage, clonotype sharing and MAIT/NKT TCR abundance, the top 1000, 10 000 and 20 000 clonotypes in each sample were analysed. After downsampling to 27 000 UMIs, diversity was calculated as the inverse Simpson index using the vegan R package. Statistical testing used paired Mann-Whitney U tests on the discordant twin pairs and applied Benjamini-Hochberg correction for multiple testing. TCRdb reprocessed the sequencing reads and holds a single record per CDR3 protein sequence, with no DNA. TCRdb's processing, not the authors' own work, is the source of the V and J calls. The table held for this sample gives under 350,000 distinct CDR3 sequences. Of the sample, 5.6% is held by the ten largest clones.

From each donor, a roughly 2.6 ml peripheral blood sample was collected into PAXgene tubes and stored at -80 degrees C. Total RNA was isolated from whole blood with the PAXgene blood miRNA kit on an automated QIAcube, without T cell sorting. Peripheral blood from monozygotic twin pairs concordant or discordant for inflammatory bowel disease was subjected to deep TCRalpha and TCRbeta repertoire profiling with unique molecular barcoding. For every twin pair, smoking habits were documented, and each individual was categorised as a current, former or never smoker. Recombination connected TRBV20-1 to TRBJ2-1; TCRdb selects TRBD2, and the lack of DNA leaves this call unchecked. Sample: blood. The sequence derives from a human donor with ulcerative colitis or Crohn's disease, or a healthy co-twin of an affected twin (not recorded which). The CDR3 corresponds to CSAEGLAGGRINNEQFF.